These T cell receptor beta chains were read from a single sample in a study of cytomegalovirus exposure and HLA in healthy donors. TCRdb's copy holds only in-frame clones and misses some; the assay was immunoSEQ multiplex PCR. Its clone listing holds approximately 110,000 clones. The sequenced material came from PBMCs. These receptors originate from a man in his forties or fifties in good health and CMV-seronegative. CDR3s include the opening cysteine and the closing phenylalanine or tryptophan. A D gene is named only where the DNA matches it firmly.

d_gene: .
j_gene: TRBJ2-2
v_gene: TRBV11-3
CDR3aa: CASSPGTLNTGELFF
CDR3nt: TGTGCCAGCAGCCCCGGGACTCTGAACACCGGGGAGCTGTTTTTT

d_gene: TRBD1
j_gene: TRBJ1-2
v_gene: TRBV6-6
CDR3aa: CASSDRDRGGGGYTF
CDR3nt: TGTGCCAGCAGTGATAGGGACAGAGGTGGGGGAGGCTACACCTTC

d_gene: .
j_gene: TRBJ1-1
v_gene: TRBV6-5
CDR3aa: CASRPSGQNTEAFF
CDR3nt: TGTGCCAGCAGACCCTCGGGACAGAACACTGAAGCTTTCTTT

d_gene: TRBD2
j_gene: TRBJ2-5
v_gene: TRBV13
CDR3aa: CASSSRTSGSETQYF
CDR3nt: TGTGCCAGCAGCTCTCGGACTAGCGGGAGTGAGACCCAGTACTTC

d_gene: .
j_gene: TRBJ2-5
v_gene: TRBV27
CDR3aa: CASSIGHHEETQYF
CDR3nt: TGTGCCAGCAGTATCGGACATCACGAGGAGACCCAGTACTTC

d_gene: TRBD2
j_gene: TRBJ2-7
v_gene: TRBV10-3
CDR3aa: CAIRGGELAGTLRPLEQYF
CDR3nt: TGTGCCATCAGGGGGGGGGAACTAGCGGGGACTCTACGCCCTCTCGAGCAGTACTTC

d_gene: TRBD1
j_gene: TRBJ1-2
v_gene: TRBV19
CDR3aa: CASEGTAYGYTF
CDR3nt: TGTGCCTCCGAGGGGACAGCCTATGGCTACACCTTC

d_gene: .
j_gene: TRBJ2-5
v_gene: TRBV6-5
CDR3aa: CASRTRTAASREQYF
CDR3nt: TGTGCCAGCAGAACCAGGACAGCAGCCTCTAGGGAGCAGTACTTC

d_gene: .
j_gene: TRBJ2-7
v_gene: TRBV11-3
CDR3aa: CASSRGLSSYEQYF
CDR3nt: TGTGCCAGCAGCCGGGGACTCAGCTCCTACGAGCAGTACTTC

d_gene: TRBD1
j_gene: TRBJ2-5
v_gene: TRBV7-2
CDR3aa: CASSLAGTGEETQYF
CDR3nt: TGTGCCAGCAGCTTAGCCGGGACAGGGGAAGAGACCCAGTACTTC

d_gene: .
j_gene: TRBJ1-5
v_gene: TRBV10-2
CDR3aa: CASSPGFGNQPQHF
CDR3nt: TGCGCCAGCAGTCCAGGGTTCGGCAATCAGCCCCAGCATTTT

d_gene: TRBD1
j_gene: TRBJ1-5
v_gene: TRBV28
CDR3aa: CASRGQGGYSNQPQHF
CDR3nt: TGTGCCAGCAGGGGACAGGGGGGATATAGCAATCAGCCCCAGCATTTT

d_gene: .
j_gene: TRBJ1-2
v_gene: TRBV6-1
CDR3aa: CASRDDPGVIYGYTF
CDR3nt: TGTGCCAGCAGGGACGATCCAGGGGTCATCTATGGCTACACCTTC

d_gene: .
j_gene: TRBJ1-1
v_gene: TRBV4-1
CDR3aa: CASSQDTGREAFF
CDR3nt: TGCGCCAGCAGCCAAGATACAGGTCGCGAAGCTTTCTTT

d_gene: TRBD1
j_gene: TRBJ2-7
v_gene: TRBV27
CDR3aa: CASSLKQGAAYEQYF
CDR3nt: TGTGCCAGCAGTTTAAAGCAGGGGGCCGCCTACGAGCAGTACTTC

d_gene: TRBD1
j_gene: TRBJ2-7
v_gene: TRBV7-9
CDR3aa: CASSFPGGEQYF
CDR3nt: TGTGCCAGCAGCTTCCCAGGGGGCGAGCAGTACTTC

d_gene: .
j_gene: TRBJ2-7
v_gene: TRBV30
CDR3aa: CAWSVRKLKQYF
CDR3nt: TGTGCCTGGAGTGTAAGAAAACTAAAGCAGTACTTC

d_gene: TRBD1
j_gene: TRBJ1-1
v_gene: TRBV5-1
CDR3aa: CASSSEQGRTEAFF
CDR3nt: TGCGCCAGCAGCTCAGAACAGGGGCGGACTGAAGCTTTCTTT

d_gene: TRBD2
j_gene: TRBJ2-1
v_gene: TRBV5-1
CDR3aa: CASSLASGGPGYEQFF
CDR3nt: TGCGCCAGCAGCTTGGCTAGCGGGGGCCCGGGTTATGAGCAGTTCTTC

d_gene: TRBD1
j_gene: TRBJ1-3
v_gene: TRBV6-1
CDR3aa: CASGQGISGNTIYF
CDR3nt: TGTGCCAGCGGACAGGGGATTTCTGGAAACACCATATATTTT

d_gene: TRBD1
j_gene: TRBJ2-1
v_gene: TRBV19
CDR3aa: CASSVPGQGLSYNEQFF
CDR3nt: TGTGCCAGTAGCGTCCCGGGACAGGGTCTCTCCTACAATGAGCAGTTCTTC

d_gene: TRBD1
j_gene: TRBJ1-2
v_gene: TRBV10-3
CDR3aa: CAISGVQGANYGYTF
CDR3nt: TGTGCCATCAGTGGAGTCCAGGGGGCTAACTATGGCTACACCTTC

d_gene: TRBD1
j_gene: TRBJ2-7
v_gene: TRBV6-6
CDR3aa: CASSYGDRDYEQYF
CDR3nt: TGTGCCAGCAGTTACGGGGACAGGGACTACGAGCAGTACTTC

d_gene: TRBD2
j_gene: TRBJ2-5
v_gene: TRBV5-1
CDR3aa: CASSLGAGGEETQYF
CDR3nt: TGCGCCAGCAGCTTGGGAGCGGGAGGAGAAGAGACCCAGTACTTC

d_gene: TRBD2
j_gene: TRBJ2-1
v_gene: TRBV7-8
CDR3aa: CASSQTSGRSEQFF
CDR3nt: TGTGCCAGCAGTCAGACTAGCGGGAGAAGTGAGCAGTTCTTC

d_gene: TRBD2
j_gene: TRBJ2-7
v_gene: TRBV18
CDR3aa: CASSPQGSGRVYEQYF
CDR3nt: TGTGCCAGCTCACCCCAGGGGAGCGGGAGGGTCTACGAGCAGTACTTC

d_gene: TRBD1
j_gene: TRBJ1-1
v_gene: TRBV27
CDR3aa: CASSPPPGTGTEAFF
CDR3nt: TGTGCCAGCAGTCCCCCCCCCGGGACAGGCACTGAAGCTTTCTTT

d_gene: TRBD2
j_gene: TRBJ2-3
v_gene: TRBV11-3
CDR3aa: CASSSGLAGVSDTQYF
CDR3nt: TGTGCCAGCAGCTCGGGACTAGCGGGAGTGTCAGATACGCAGTATTTT

d_gene: .
j_gene: TRBJ2-1
v_gene: TRBV7-2
CDR3aa: CASSTPGEQFF
CDR3nt: TGTGCCAGCAGCACGCCGGGTGAGCAGTTCTTC

d_gene: .
j_gene: TRBJ1-1
v_gene: TRBV6-5
CDR3aa: CASRKLEVMNTEAFF
CDR3nt: TGTGCCAGCAGGAAGCTCGAGGTTATGAACACTGAAGCTTTCTTT

d_gene: .
j_gene: TRBJ2-7
v_gene: TRBV13
CDR3aa: CASSLGGAASYEQYF
CDR3nt: TGTGCCAGCAGCTTAGGCGGAGCGGCATCCTACGAGCAGTACTTC

d_gene: TRBD2
j_gene: TRBJ2-1
v_gene: TRBV5-3
CDR3aa: CARSDPGRTGGGQFF
CDR3nt: TGTGCCAGAAGCGATCCGGGACGGACGGGAGGAGGGCAGTTCTTC

d_gene: TRBD1
j_gene: TRBJ2-3
v_gene: TRBV30
CDR3aa: CAWSATGNTDTQYF
CDR3nt: TGTGCCTGGAGTGCGACAGGGAACACAGATACGCAGTATTTT

d_gene: .
j_gene: TRBJ1-5
v_gene: TRBV9
CDR3aa: CASSVANNQPQHF
CDR3nt: TGTGCCAGCAGCGTCGCGAACAATCAGCCCCAGCATTTT

d_gene: TRBD1
j_gene: TRBJ1-5
v_gene: TRBV30
CDR3aa: CAWSLTGGNQPQHF
CDR3nt: TGTGCCTGGAGCCTGACAGGGGGGAATCAGCCCCAGCATTTT

d_gene: .
j_gene: TRBJ2-7
v_gene: TRBV10-3
CDR3aa: CAISEPQGSSYEQYF
CDR3nt: TGTGCCATCAGTGAGCCCCAGGGGTCCTCCTACGAGCAGTACTTC

d_gene: .
j_gene: TRBJ2-1
v_gene: TRBV28
CDR3aa: CASSLTVGARPGEQFF
CDR3nt: TGTGCCAGCAGTTTAACGGTTGGGGCGCGACCGGGTGAGCAGTTCTTC

d_gene: .
j_gene: TRBJ2-7
v_gene: TRBV19
CDR3aa: CASNSGPGYEQYF
CDR3nt: TGTGCCAGTAATAGCGGCCCGGGGTACGAGCAGTACTTC

d_gene: .
j_gene: TRBJ1-1
v_gene: TRBV7-6
CDR3aa: CASSLLGQGTGEAFF
CDR3nt: TGTGCCAGCAGCTTACTCGGGCAGGGCACAGGTGAAGCTTTCTTT

d_gene: TRBD2
j_gene: TRBJ2-5
v_gene: TRBV25-1
CDR3aa: CASSVSFGTSGKETQYF
CDR3nt: TGTGCCAGCAGTGTGTCCTTTGGGACTAGCGGGAAAGAGACCCAGTACTTC

d_gene: .
j_gene: TRBJ1-5
v_gene: TRBV7-2
CDR3aa: CASSSGRGGGQPQHF
CDR3nt: TGTGCCAGCAGCTCAGGGAGGGGAGGGGGTCAGCCCCAGCATTTT

d_gene: TRBD1
j_gene: TRBJ1-5
v_gene: TRBV30
CDR3aa: CAWSARGLDQPQHF
CDR3nt: TGTGCCTGGAGTGCCAGGGGGTTAGATCAGCCCCAGCATTTT

d_gene: .
j_gene: TRBJ2-7
v_gene: TRBV7-9
CDR3aa: CASSLAGWRGEQYF
CDR3nt: TGTGCCAGCAGCTTAGCGGGTTGGAGAGGCGAGCAGTACTTC

d_gene: .
j_gene: TRBJ1-3
v_gene: TRBV5-4
CDR3aa: CASSAYPGNTIYF
CDR3nt: TGTGCCAGCAGCGCGTATCCTGGAAACACCATATATTTT

d_gene: .
j_gene: TRBJ1-1
v_gene: TRBV6-5
CDR3aa: CASSGGAAGDDEAFF
CDR3nt: TGTGCCAGCAGTGGGGGGGCTGCCGGGGACGATGAAGCTTTCTTT

d_gene: .
j_gene: TRBJ1-2
v_gene: TRBV27
CDR3aa: CASRKAAGGIGYTF
CDR3nt: TGTGCCAGCAGAAAGGCGGCAGGAGGGATTGGCTACACCTTC

d_gene: TRBD1
j_gene: TRBJ1-4
v_gene: TRBV4-3
CDR3aa: CASSLLDYRGGEKLFF
CDR3nt: TGCGCCAGCAGCCTACTCGATTACAGGGGAGGTGAAAAACTGTTTTTT

d_gene: TRBD2
j_gene: TRBJ2-2
v_gene: TRBV11-3
CDR3aa: CASSASGTNTGELFF
CDR3nt: TGTGCCAGCAGCGCGAGCGGGACGAACACCGGGGAGCTGTTTTTT

d_gene: TRBD1
j_gene: TRBJ2-7
v_gene: TRBV6-5
CDR3aa: CASSSPGQSYEQYF
CDR3nt: TGTGCCAGCAGTTCGCCGGGACAGAGTTACGAGCAGTACTTC

d_gene: .
j_gene: TRBJ2-2
v_gene: TRBV19
CDR3aa: CASRNIRNANTGELFF
CDR3nt: TGTGCCAGTAGGAACATCAGGAACGCGAACACCGGGGAGCTGTTTTTT

d_gene: TRBD1
j_gene: TRBJ2-6
v_gene: TRBV2
CDR3aa: CASSEDRGHAGANVLTF
CDR3nt: TGTGCCAGCAGTGAAGACAGGGGGCACGCTGGGGCCAACGTCCTGACTTTC

d_gene: TRBD2
j_gene: TRBJ2-1
v_gene: TRBV4-1
CDR3aa: CASSQGLAGGPYNEQFF
CDR3nt: TGCGCCAGCAGCCAGGGACTAGCGGGAGGACCTTACAATGAGCAGTTCTTC

d_gene: TRBD1
j_gene: TRBJ1-5
v_gene: TRBV13
CDR3aa: CASSFGGQGHQPQHF
CDR3nt: TGTGCCAGCAGCTTTGGGGGACAGGGGCACCAGCCCCAGCATTTT

d_gene: TRBD1
j_gene: TRBJ1-2
v_gene: TRBV28
CDR3aa: CASSRTGTALIINGYTF
CDR3nt: TGTGCCAGCAGTCGGACCGGGACAGCCCTAATAATTAATGGCTACACCTTC

d_gene: TRBD2
j_gene: TRBJ2-7
v_gene: TRBV30
CDR3aa: CAWTLTGLAAYEQYF
CDR3nt: TGTGCCTGGACCCTGACGGGACTAGCGGCCTACGAGCAGTACTTC

d_gene: .
j_gene: TRBJ1-3
v_gene: TRBV11-2
CDR3aa: CASSRQGNTIYF
CDR3nt: TGTGCCAGCAGCCGACAGGGAAACACCATATATTTT

d_gene: TRBD1
j_gene: TRBJ1-2
v_gene: TRBV6-5
CDR3aa: CASSYGTDWGYTF
CDR3nt: TGTGCCAGCAGTTATGGGACAGACTGGGGCTACACCTTC

d_gene: TRBD1
j_gene: TRBJ2-2
v_gene: TRBV5-1
CDR3aa: CASSVTGSPNTGELFF
CDR3nt: TGCGCCAGCAGCGTGACAGGGTCCCCGAACACCGGGGAGCTGTTTTTT

d_gene: .
j_gene: TRBJ1-2
v_gene: TRBV6-5
CDR3aa: CASSYSRGWGYGYTF
CDR3nt: TGTGCCAGCAGTTACTCTAGGGGATGGGGCTATGGCTACACCTTC

d_gene: .
j_gene: TRBJ2-1
v_gene: TRBV10-3
CDR3aa: CAISQTSLEQFF
CDR3nt: TGTGCCATCAGCCAGACTAGTCTTGAGCAGTTCTTC